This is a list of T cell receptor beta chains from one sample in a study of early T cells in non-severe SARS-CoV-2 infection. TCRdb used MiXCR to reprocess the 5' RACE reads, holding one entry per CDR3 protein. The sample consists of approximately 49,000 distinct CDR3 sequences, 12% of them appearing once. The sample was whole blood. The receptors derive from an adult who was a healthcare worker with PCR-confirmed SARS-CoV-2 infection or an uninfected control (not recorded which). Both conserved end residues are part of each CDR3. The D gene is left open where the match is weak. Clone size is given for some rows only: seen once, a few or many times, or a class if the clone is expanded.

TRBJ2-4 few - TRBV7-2 CASSPRQIAKNIQYF TGTGCCAGCAGCCCGAGACAGATAGCCAAAAACATTCAGTACTTC
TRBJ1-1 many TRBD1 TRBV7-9 CASTIPTGVNTEAFF TGTGCCAGCACGATACCTACAGGGGTAAACACTGAAGCTTTCTTT
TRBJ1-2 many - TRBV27 CATSFGVSYGYTF TGTGCCACCAGTTTTGGGGTTTCCTATGGCTACACCTTC
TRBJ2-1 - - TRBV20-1 CSADYVGNEQFF TGCAGTGCTGATTACGTTGGCAATGAGCAGTTCTTC
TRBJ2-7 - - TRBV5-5 CASSSIPRDEQYF TGTGCCAGCAGCTCAATTCCCAGGGACGAGCAGTACTTC
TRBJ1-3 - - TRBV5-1 CASSPGHGSGNTIYF TGCGCCAGCAGCCCGGGACATGGCTCTGGAAACACCATATATTTT
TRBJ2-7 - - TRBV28 CASSRSYEQYF TGTGCCAGCAGCCGCTCCTACGAGCAGTACTTC
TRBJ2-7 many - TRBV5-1 CASSFGYEQYF TGCGCCAGCAGCTTCGGGTATGAGCAGTACTTC
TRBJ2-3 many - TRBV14 CASSQDHGADTQYF TGTGCCAGCAGCCAAGATCACGGGGCAGATACGCAGTATTTT
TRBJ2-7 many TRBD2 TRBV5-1 CASSLRAGTNYEQYF TGCGCCAGCAGCTTGAGAGCCGGGACTAACTACGAGCAGTACTTC
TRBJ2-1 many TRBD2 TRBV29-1 CSEILAGENNEQFF TGCAGCGAGATACTAGCGGGAGAAAACAATGAGCAGTTCTTC
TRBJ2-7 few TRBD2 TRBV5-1 CASSSRAPGTSGTPFYEQYF TGCGCCAGCAGCTCGCGGGCGCCCGGGACTAGCGGGACGCCTTTCTACGAGCAGTACTTC
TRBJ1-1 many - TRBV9 CASSPGLNTEAFF TGTGCCAGCAGCCCGGGACTGAACACTGAAGCTTTCTTT
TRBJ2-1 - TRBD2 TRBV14 CASSHLAGGYNEQFF TGTGCCAGCAGCCATCTAGCGGGAGGATACAATGAGCAGTTCTTC
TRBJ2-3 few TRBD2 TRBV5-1 CASSSGTSGGRTDTQYF TGCGCCAGCAGCTCTGGGACTAGCGGGGGACGCACAGATACGCAGTATTTT
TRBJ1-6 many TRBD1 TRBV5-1 CASSSGQGYSPLHF TGCGCCAGCAGCTCGGGACAGGGTTATTCACCCCTCCACTTT
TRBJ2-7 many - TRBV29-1 CSVDGLLEGSYEQYF TGCAGCGTTGATGGCCTTTTGGAGGGGTCCTACGAGCAGTACTTC
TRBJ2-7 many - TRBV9 CASSVDEGGEQYF TGTGCCAGCAGCGTAGACGAAGGTGGAGAGCAGTACTTC
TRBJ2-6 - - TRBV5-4 CASSLGPDGRIANVLTF TGTGCCAGCAGCTTGGGTCCGGACGGACGAATAGCCAACGTCCTGACTTTC
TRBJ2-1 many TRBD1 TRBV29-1 CSVGRDSSYNEQFF TGCAGCGTCGGCAGGGACAGCTCCTACAATGAGCAGTTCTTC
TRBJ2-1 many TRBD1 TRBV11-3 CASSPPGDRGANEQFF TGTGCCAGCAGCCCTCCTGGGGACAGGGGTGCGAATGAGCAGTTCTTC
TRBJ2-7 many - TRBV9 CASSRTSAEQYF TGTGCCAGCAGCCGTACTTCAGCCGAGCAGTACTTC